This TCR beta chain derives from a study of shared clonotypes between healthy human individuals. Original analysis: ImmunoSEQ gave junction-only sequences without quality scores, so filtering differed. Method: immunoSEQ multiplex PCR; TCRdb's copy keeps in-frame clones and lacks some. That table supplies the V and J calls and clone size; D and trimming were determined from the DNA. The data hold roughly 1 million clones, with about 80% observed a single time. The study, taken as a whole, reports: Non-shared clonotypes had lower generation probabilities than clonotypes shared by all four sorted-subset donors. Shared across a few donors were 4% to 6% of the naive CD4 clonotypes.

The CDR3 length is 18 residues. V was shortened by 5 bases and J by 3 bases, with 20 bases between the two germline ends. Germline CDR1 and CDR2: LNHNV and YYDKDF (reference sequence). About this clone itself: What it binds is unknown.

The TCR was taken from a man aged 18 to 30 in good health. The chain links TRBV15 to TRBJ2-6, with a tentative D call TRBD2 (6 bases). Source material: memory CD4+ T cells sorted from blood. The subset was: CD45RA-negative fraction. CDR3 sequence reads: CATSRSPGTALGANVLTF. The DNA of the CDR3 is TGTGCCACCAGCCGTTCACCCGGGACTGCCCTTGGGGCCAACGTCCTGACTTTC.